This T cell receptor (beta chain) comes out of a study of beta chain features in type 1 diabetes. Study-level findings and limits: The naive, central memory and Treg TCRB repertoires showed an apparent similarity that was greater among patients than among healthy donors.

With V trimmed by 5 bases and J by 6 bases, 3 bases remained unmatched. The CDR3 is made up of 13 amino acids. Germline V lookup: CDR1 SGHDN, CDR2 FVKESK. This clone was found a few times. Its antigen is not identified. Of the isolated RNA, all was reverse transcribed, and so the sequenced material was expressed TCRB transcripts. Sequencing used immunoSEQ multiplex PCR; TCRdb keeps in-frame clones, though not all of them. The sample has roughly 150,000 clones, around 10% seen once. What was sequenced was central memory CD4+ T cells from blood. J is TRBJ2-7 and V is TRBV14, with 11 positions matching TRBD1. The TCR comes from a man aged 18 to 29 in good health. The CDR3 DNA sequence: TGTGCCAGCAGCAAGGACAGGGGGCTCGAGCAGTACTTC. Residues: CASSKDRGLEQYF.